This T cell receptor beta chain was captured by sequencing in a study of T cell responses to AZD1222 COVID-19 vaccine. With respect to this clone: Its antigen is currently unknown.

Germline V lookup: CDR1 MRHNA, CDR2 SNTAGT. The CDR3 has 16 amino acids. V dropped 3 bases and J dropped 2; count of bases not matched to a gene: 7. TCRdb's copy holds only in-frame clones and misses some; the assay was immunoSEQ multiplex PCR. The table lists some 190,000 clones, about 90% of them singletons, with about 1.9% in the top ten. Overall study findings and caveats: Spike-spanning, vaccine-associated CD4 TCRs were dominant at 160-218 and 743-854. Clonal diversity was possibly underestimated, and the donors were mostly white British, with more females.

The J gene is TRBJ2-1, the V gene TRBV6-4; 7 nucleotides align to TRBD1. The sequence derives from an adult who received the AZD1222 COVID-19 vaccine. The material sequenced was peripheral blood, taken 28 days after the second AZD1222 dose. CDR3 residues: CASSEGGQAAYNEQFF. Here the CDR3 DNA reads TGTGCCAGCAGTGAAGGAGGACAGGCCGCCTACAATGAGCAGTTCTTC.